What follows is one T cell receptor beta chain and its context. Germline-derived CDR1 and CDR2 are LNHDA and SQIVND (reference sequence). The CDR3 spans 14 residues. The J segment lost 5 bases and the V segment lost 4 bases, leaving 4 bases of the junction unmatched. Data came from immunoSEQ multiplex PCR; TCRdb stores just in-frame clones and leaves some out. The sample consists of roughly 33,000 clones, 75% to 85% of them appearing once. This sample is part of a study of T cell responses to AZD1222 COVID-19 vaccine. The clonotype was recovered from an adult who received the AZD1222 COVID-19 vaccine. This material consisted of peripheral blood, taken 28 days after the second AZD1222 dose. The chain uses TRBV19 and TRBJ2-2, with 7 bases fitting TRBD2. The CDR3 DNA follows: TGTGCCAGTAGTACGCCCGGGGGGACCGGGGAGCTGTTTTTT. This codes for CASSTPGGTGELFF.